This T cell receptor beta chain derives from a study of T cell repertoires in cytomegalovirus infection. About the research overall: Indications came from public TCR beta signatures; they pointed to CMV infection and to a matching HLA type.

TCRdb passed the reads through MiXCR, listing each CDR3 protein once. The data show some 180,000 distinct CDR3 sequences, with approximately 17% seen just once and under 30% held by the top ten. Germline V gene sequence: CDR1 DFQATT, CDR2 SNEGSKA (reference sequence). This CDR3 is built from 15 residues. Trimming shortened V by 3 bases and J by 8 bases, and 22 bases separated the two germline ends. General study findings and limits: Pooled public TCR beta family frequency picked out CMV carriers with the relevant HLA. Across the ex vivo response, the dominant clonotypes were HLA-C-restricted CMV-specific TCR beta clonotypes.

In its sample, this clonotype was seen a few times. What it binds is unknown. The source material was CD8+ T cells from PBMCs. This sequence was found in a human donor in good health (CMV status not recorded). Some clones in this sample may be carry-over from other donors' samples. V gene TRBV20-1 combines with J gene TRBJ1-2; D perhaps matches TRBD1 (5 bases). The CDR3 DNA sequence: TGCAGTGCTAGGCACAGCGGTGGAGGGGAGGGGGGCTACACCTTC. Translating it yields CSARHSGGGEGGYTF.